These 27 T cell receptor beta chains share one sample of origin, sequenced in a study of blood T cell repertoires in COVID-19. TCRdb's table, derived via immunoSEQ multiplex PCR, lists solely in-frame clones and lacks some. The data hold approximately 310,000 clones, with under 90% observed a single time. Sequencing was done on a sample of PBMCs or T cells enriched from blood (not recorded which). All receptors come from a man aged 60 to 75 who had recovered from COVID-19.

The chain has TRBV27 and TRBJ2-1; 15 bases line up with TRBD2. Germline values: CDR1 MNHEY, CDR2 SMNVEV (reference sequence). V shed 5 bases, J shed 7 bases, and the junction held 9 bases outside the gene matches. The CDR3 is 17 residues long. The CDR3 region is CASSPQGLAGGANEQFF. The CDR3 DNA reads as TGTGCCAGCAGTCCACAGGGACTAGCGGGAGGAGCAAATGAGCAGTTCTTC.

This chain links TRBV24-1 with TRBJ2-2; weak D call: TRBD1 (6 bases). The V end lost 5 bases, the J end lost 0 bases, and 12 bases lay between the germline ends. From germline, CDR1 is KGHDR and CDR2 SFDVKD. The CDR3 is 16 residues long. The CDR3 DNA reads as TGTGCCACCAGTGGCCAGACAGGAGCGAACACCGGGGAGCTGTTTTTT. It translates to CATSGQTGANTGELFF.

J is TRBJ2-1 and V is TRBV27; 8 nucleotides align to TRBD2. The germline CDR1 and CDR2 sequences are MNHEY and SMNVEV (reference sequence). Trimming removed 5 bases from V and 12 bases from J; junction bases left unmatched: 6. The CDR3 is made up of 12 amino acids. Here the CDR3 reads CASSPSAGGQFF. CDR3 bases: TGTGCCAGCAGTCCCTCTGCGGGAGGGCAGTTCTTC.

The CDR3 DNA reads TGTGCCTGGACACCGGGACAGGGATTTTCTTATGGCTACACCTTC. This sequence encodes CAWTPGQGFSYGYTF. The chain links TRBV30 to TRBJ1-2, with 9 bases that match TRBD1. The CDR3 covers 15 residues. Germline CDR1 and CDR2: GTSNPN and SVGIG (reference sequence). Germline trimming cut 4 bases from V and 5 bases from J; bases unmatched to any gene: 11.

The chain links TRBV2 to TRBJ1-2, with TRBD1 as a possible D gene (6 bases). The CDR3 is made up of 14 amino acids. V was clipped by 6 bases and J by 8 bases, with 19 bases between them. Looked up from germline, CDR1 is SNHLY and CDR2 is FYNNEI. The chain's CDR3 is CASRGSVGAQGYTF. CDR3 DNA: TGTGCCAGCAGAGGGAGCGTGGGGGCGCAAGGCTACACCTTC. Full variable domain (remainder filled in from reference TRBV2 and TRBJ1-2): EPEVTQTPSHQVTQMGQEVILRCVPISNHLYFYWYRQILGQKVEFLVSFYNNEISEKSEIFDDQFSVERPDGSNFTLKIRSTKLEDSAMYFCASRGSVGAQGYTFGSGTRLTVV.

The chain has TRBV28 and TRBJ2-2, with a tentative D call TRBD1 (5 bases). Trimming pared 6 bases from V and 7 bases from J, leaving 9 bases between. This CDR3 has 12 amino acids. Germline lookup yields CDR1 MDHEN and CDR2 SYDVKM. The CDR3 coding sequence is TGTGCCAGCAGGGGGCCATTCGGGGAGCTGTTTTTT. Its protein is CASRGPFGELFF.

V gene TRBV5-6 combines with J gene TRBJ2-7; D gene ambiguous. The germline V gene has CDR1 SGHDT and CDR2 YYEEEE. The CDR3 spans 13 residues. Between the trimmed V and J ends, which lost 0 bases and 2 bases, there was a span of 6 bases. CDR3 nucleotide sequence: TGTGCCAGCAGCTTGGCCAAGCCCTACGAGCAGTACTTC. Translating gives CASSLAKPYEQYF.

V gene TRBV5-4 combines with J gene TRBJ1-2; maybe TRBD1 (5 bases). CDR1 is SGHNT and CDR2 is YYREEE in the germline V gene (reference sequence). This CDR3 comprises 13 residues. Trimming pared 2 bases from V and 2 bases from J, leaving 7 bases between. The CDR3 here is CASSFAGNYGYTF. The CDR3 nucleotides read TGTGCCAGCAGCTTTGCAGGGAACTATGGCTACACCTTC. Full variable domain (rest looked up from reference TRBV5-4 and TRBJ1-2): ETGVTQSPTHLIKTRGQQVTLRCSSQSGHNTVSWYQQALGQGPQFIFQYYREEENGRGNFPPRFSGLQFPNYSSELNVNALELDDSALYLCASSFAGNYGYTFGSGTRLTVV.

The genes are TRBV5-1 and TRBJ1-1; TRBD1 matches at 7 bases. The germline CDR1 and CDR2 sequences are SGHRS and YFSETQ. The length of the CDR3 is 16 residues. V lost 4 bases to trimming and J lost 1 base; unmatched junction nucleotides: 10. The chain's CDR3 is CASSPRLGGSNTEAFF. The CDR3 nucleotides are TGCGCCAGCAGCCCACGCCTAGGGGGCTCGAACACTGAAGCTTTCTTT. Full variable domain (missing parts from reference TRBV5-1 and TRBJ1-1): KAGVTQTPRYLIKTRGQQVTLSCSPISGHRSVSWYQQTPGQGLQFLFEYFSETQRNKGNFPGRFSGRQFSNSRSEMNVSTLELGDSALYLCASSPRLGGSNTEAFFGQGTRLTVV.

The gene calls are TRBV6-5 and TRBJ2-7; maybe TRBD1 (6 bases). This CDR3 is built from 14 residues. Trimming stripped 8 bases from V and 2 bases from J, with 16 bases between. Germline V gene data show CDR1 as MNHEY and CDR2 as SVGAGI. The CDR3 reads CASQADSSAYEQYF. In nucleotides, the CDR3 is TGTGCCAGCCAGGCGGACAGCTCCGCCTACGAGCAGTACTTC.

This sequence joins TRBV19 and TRBJ2-6, with D possibly TRBD1 on 6 matching bases. V was shortened by 6 bases and J by 1 base, with 10 bases between the two germline ends. The germline V gene has CDR1 LNHDA and CDR2 SQIVND (reference sequence). This CDR3 has 15 amino acids. The CDR3 DNA reads as TGTGCCAGTAGAGAAGACAGGTCTGGGGCCAACGTCCTGACTTTC. This gives the protein CASREDRSGANVLTF.

V gene TRBV7-3 combines with J gene TRBJ2-3; D might be TRBD1 (6 bases). The CDR3 is 14 residues long. The V gene's germline CDR1 is SGHTA and CDR2 FQGTGA. The V end lost 7 bases, the J end lost 3 bases, and 14 bases lay between the germline ends. The CDR3 nucleotides read TGTGCCAGCACTACAGGGAGCAGAACAGATACGCAGTATTTT. Its protein product is CASTTGSRTDTQYF.

V is TRBV28 and J is TRBJ1-2, with 8 bases aligning to TRBD1. Germline V gives CDR1 MDHEN, CDR2 SYDVKM. V was clipped by 10 bases and J by 0 bases; unmatched bases: 13. This CDR3 is built from 16 residues. CDR3 in DNA: TGTGCCACCCCTAGGAGGACAGGGTTCTCTAACTATGGCTACACCTTC. Translation: CATPRRTGFSNYGYTF.

A note on this clone: The identical CDR3 is also encoded by other nucleotide sequences in the sample. This rearrangement joins TRBV27 to TRBJ2-7, with a weak D call TRBD2 (6 bases). The ends were cut back, 3 bases at V and 2 bases at J, with 11 bases in the middle. In germline, CDR1 is MNHEY, CDR2 SMNVEV (reference sequence). This CDR3 has 14 amino acids. The CDR3 loop reads CASSFTGETYEQYF. The CDR3 DNA follows: TGTGCCAGCAGTTTCACGGGGGAGACCTACGAGCAGTACTTC.

The CDR3 bases are TGTGCCACCAGTGATCCCCGGACTAGCGGAGGAAATGAGCAGTTCTTC. Translated: CATSDPRTSGGNEQFF. This chain links TRBV24-1 with TRBJ2-1; 10 bases fit TRBD2. The junction had 8 bases not matched to a gene; V was cut back by 3 bases and J by 7 bases. Germline V lookup: CDR1 KGHDR, CDR2 SFDVKD. The CDR3 has 16 residues.

The rearrangement joins TRBV28 to TRBJ1-5; D gene ambiguous. Germline-derived CDR1 and CDR2 are MDHEN and SYDVKM. This CDR3 has 11 amino acids. Between the trimmed V and J ends, which lost 9 bases and 5 bases, there was a span of 8 bases. CDR3 in amino acids: CASRNHQPQHF. As DNA, the CDR3 is TGTGCCAGTAGAAACCATCAGCCCCAGCATTTT. The whole variable domain, filled in from reference TRBV28 and TRBJ1-5, reads DVKVTQSSRYLVKRTGEKVFLECVQDMDHENMFWYRQDPGLGLRLIYFSYDVKMKEKGDIPEGYSVSREKKERFSLILESASTNQTSMYLCASRNHQPQHFGDGTRLSIL.

J is TRBJ2-6 and V is TRBV28; possible D gene TRBD1, 5 bases. V lost 2 bases to trimming and J lost 2 bases, with 7 bases between them. The CDR3 extends over 15 amino acids. CDR1 MDHEN and CDR2 SYDVKM come from the germline V gene. The CDR3 reads CASSLARAGANVLTF. CDR3 DNA: TGTGCCAGCAGTTTAGCCAGGGCTGGGGCCAACGTCCTGACTTTC.

The CDR3 DNA sequence: TGTGCCAGCAGCTTCCTAGCGGGAGAGAACAATGAGCAGTTCTTC. This sequence encodes CASSFLAGENNEQFF. This chain uses TRBV11-2 with TRBJ2-1, with 10 bases fitting TRBD2. Trimming at V came to 3 bases and at J to 5 bases, leaving 4 bases not matched to a gene. CDR1 SGHAT and CDR2 FQNNGV come from the germline V gene. The CDR3 is 15 amino acids. Filled out from reference TRBV11-2 and TRBJ2-1, the complete variable domain reads EAGVAQSPRYKIIEKRQSVAFWCNPISGHATLYWYQQILGQGPKLLIQFQNNGVVDDSQLPKDRFSAERLKGVDSTLKIQPAKLEDSAVYLCASSFLAGENNEQFFGPGTRLTVL.

This chain connects TRBV11-2 to TRBJ1-1; the match to TRBD1 covers 7 bases. Germline assignment: CDR1 SGHAT and CDR2 FQNNGV. The CDR3 has 13 residues. With V trimmed by 5 bases and J by 5 bases, 5 bases remained unmatched. The CDR3 bases are TGTGCCAGCAGCCTAACCAGGGGGACTGAAGCTTTCTTT. It codes for CASSLTRGTEAFF.

The V call is TRBV5-1, the J call TRBJ2-1; 9 positions agree with TRBD2. CDR1 SGHRS and CDR2 YFSETQ come from the germline V gene. Unmatched junction bases numbered 10, after V lost 4 bases and J lost 8 bases. The CDR3 is 15 amino acids. CDR3 nucleotides: TGCGCCAGCAGCACATTAGCGGGAGCGGTCCATGAGCAGTTCTTC. Amino acid sequence: CASSTLAGAVHEQFF.

A single count supports this clone. V gene TRBV3-1 (or the pseudogene TRBV3-2) combines with J gene TRBJ1-6, with 7 bases identical to TRBD1. Per the germline V gene, CDR1 is LGHDT and CDR2 is YNNKEL (reference sequence). V shed 5 bases, J shed 14 bases, and the junction held 9 bases outside the gene matches. The CDR3 contains 13 residues. CDR3: CASSAGTVYALHF. The CDR3 region has the DNA TGTGCCAGCAGCGCTGGGACAGTTTATGCCCTCCACTTT.

This clone was seen only a few times. CDR3 sequence: CASSLVLAGADTQYF. The CDR3 DNA follows: TGTGCCAGCAGTTTAGTACTAGCGGGAGCGGATACGCAGTATTTT. V and J are TRBV28 and TRBJ2-3, with 11 nucleotides matching TRBD2. Germline CDR1 and CDR2: MDHEN and SYDVKM. The V gene end was trimmed by 2 bases and the J gene end by 6 bases; junction bases not matched to a gene: 4. CDR3 length: 15 amino acids.

The chain links TRBV27 to TRBJ1-5; tentative D call: TRBD1 (6 bases). Germline values: CDR1 MNHEY, CDR2 SMNVEV (reference sequence). This CDR3 contains 14 residues. The V end was cut by 4 bases, the J end by 7 bases, with 14 bases between. Here the CDR3 reads CASSSQGLGQPQHF. DNA for the CDR3: TGTGCCAGCAGTTCGCAGGGGCTGGGACAGCCCCAGCATTTT.

This sequence joins TRBV7-9 and TRBJ2-7; 8 positions match TRBD2. Per germline, CDR1 SEHNR and CDR2 FQNEAQ (reference sequence). Unmatched junction bases numbered 9, after V lost 1 base and J lost 1 base. The CDR3 sequence is 17 residues long. CDR3 nucleotide sequence: TGTGCCAGCAGCTTAGATAGCGGGACTGCCAAATCCTACGAGCAGTACTTC. Protein: CASSLDSGTAKSYEQYF.

The chain uses TRBV7-6 and TRBJ2-3; D possibly corresponds to TRBD1 (6 bases). CDR1 and CDR2 from the germline V gene are SGHVS and FNYEAQ. The CDR3 loop spans 17 amino acids. V was trimmed by 1 base and J by 3 bases, leaving 17 bases between them. CDR3 DNA sequence: TGTGCCAGCAGCTTAGGCACAGGGCGGGTGGTTACAGATACGCAGTATTTT. It translates to CASSLGTGRVVTDTQYF.

The J gene is TRBJ2-2, the V gene TRBV24-1; the D gene is possibly TRBD2 (7 bases). Germline CDR1 KGHDR, CDR2 SFDVKD. Trimming pared 8 bases from V and 5 bases from J, leaving 14 bases between. The CDR3 sequence is 14 residues long. CDR3 bases: TGTGCCACCACTGGAGGGGGGGGAACCGGGGAGCTGTTTTTT. This gives the protein CATTGGGGTGELFF.

The chain is built from TRBV20-1 and TRBJ2-1, with TRBD2 matching over 8 bases. Germline lookup yields CDR1 DFQATT and CDR2 SNEGSKA (reference sequence). The CDR3 spans 19 residues. The ends lost 3 bases at V and 0 bases at J; junction bases unmatched: 16. The CDR3 nucleotides read TGCAGTGCTAGTCCTCCTAGCGGGCGGTTTAGTAGCTCCTACAATGAGCAGTTCTTC. Translating gives CSASPPSGRFSSSYNEQFF.